One T cell receptor (beta chain) is described in this entry. Its target is unknown. The data were produced by immunoSEQ multiplex PCR, yet TCRdb's version contains in-frame clones alone and is incomplete. The sample shows about 680,000 clones, 89% of them seen only once. The treatment is: some 20 received Ad26.COV2.S at low or high dose, single or two shots; several received placebo; per-sample allocation not given. The study sampled participants on day 63 after the first vaccine or placebo injection. This entry belongs to a study of Ad26.COV2.S vaccination and SARS-CoV-2 variants. Across the study: Donor got 5x10^10 or 1x10^11 viral particles of Ad26.COV2.S. Study-wide results and limits: Placebo and vaccine recipients had non-spike TCR breadth that was similar.

The source was peripheral blood, collected in a trial of Ad26.COV2.S vaccine versus placebo. This TCR was sampled from a person between 18 and 59 years old who received the Ad26.COV2.S COVID-19 vaccine or a placebo.

The CDR3 region is CSVAILAGDLRGGTGELFF. As DNA, the CDR3 is TGCAGCGTTGCTATACTAGCGGGGGATCTCCGGGGAGGCACCGGGGAGCTGTTTTTT. This chain connects TRBV29-1 to TRBJ2-2, with TRBD2 matching over 11 bases. The CDR3 covers 19 residues. Germline V gene lookup returns CDR1 SQVTM and CDR2 ANQGSEA. V lost 4 bases to trimming and J lost 4 bases; unmatched junction nucleotides: 17.